In its sample, the clone carrying this TCR beta chain was seen many times. V shed 3 bases and J 0 bases; nucleotides not matched to a gene: 1. The CDR3 is 14 amino acids. The V gene's germline CDR1 is SGHTA and CDR2 FQGTGA. This entry is derived from a study of early T cells in non-severe SARS-CoV-2 infection. TCRdb used MiXCR to reprocess the 5' RACE reads, holding one entry per CDR3 protein. Among approximately 48,000 distinct CDR3 sequences, about a tenth were seen once, and the ten largest hold around 14%. The clonotype was recovered from an adult who was a healthcare worker with PCR-confirmed SARS-CoV-2 infection or an uninfected control (not recorded which). The sequenced sample consisted of whole blood. The V gene is TRBV7-3, the J gene TRBJ2-7; 8 nucleotides align to TRBD1. The CDR3 region is CASSLDRDSYEQYF. The DNA of the CDR3 is TGTGCCAGCAGCTTGGACAGGGACTCCTACGAGCAGTACTTC.